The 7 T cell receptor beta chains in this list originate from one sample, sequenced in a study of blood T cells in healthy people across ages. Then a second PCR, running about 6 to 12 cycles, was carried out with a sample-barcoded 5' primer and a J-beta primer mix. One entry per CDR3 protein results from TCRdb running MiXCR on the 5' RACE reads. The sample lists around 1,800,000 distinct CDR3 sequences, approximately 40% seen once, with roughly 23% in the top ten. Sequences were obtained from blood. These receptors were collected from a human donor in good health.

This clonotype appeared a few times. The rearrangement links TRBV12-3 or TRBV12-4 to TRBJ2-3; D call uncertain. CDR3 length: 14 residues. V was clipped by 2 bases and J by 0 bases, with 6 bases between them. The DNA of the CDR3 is TGTGCCAGCAGTTTATGGGAAAGCACAGATACGCAGTATTTT. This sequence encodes CASSLWESTDTQYF.

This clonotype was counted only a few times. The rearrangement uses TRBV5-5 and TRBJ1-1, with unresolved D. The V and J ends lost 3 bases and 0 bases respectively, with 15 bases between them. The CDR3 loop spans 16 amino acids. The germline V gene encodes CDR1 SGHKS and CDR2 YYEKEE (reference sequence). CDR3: CASSSLRTDMNTEAFF. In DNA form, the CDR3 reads TGTGCCAGCAGCTCCCTACGGACCGACATGAACACTGAAGCTTTCTTT.

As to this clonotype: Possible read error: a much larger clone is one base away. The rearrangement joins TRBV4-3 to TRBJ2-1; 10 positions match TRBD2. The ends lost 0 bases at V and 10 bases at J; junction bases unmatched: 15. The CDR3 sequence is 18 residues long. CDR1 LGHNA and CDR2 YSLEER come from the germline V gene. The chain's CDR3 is CASSQEGPASGGSYEQFF. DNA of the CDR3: TGCGCCAGCAGCCAAGAGGGGCCGGCTAGCGGGGGATCCTACGAGCAGTTCTTC.

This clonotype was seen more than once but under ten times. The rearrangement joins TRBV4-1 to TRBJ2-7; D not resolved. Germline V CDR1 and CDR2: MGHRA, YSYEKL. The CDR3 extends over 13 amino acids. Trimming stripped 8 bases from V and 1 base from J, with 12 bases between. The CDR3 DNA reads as TGCGCCAGCGGCGCTCCCGGGTCCTACGAGCAGTACTTC. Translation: CASGAPGSYEQYF.

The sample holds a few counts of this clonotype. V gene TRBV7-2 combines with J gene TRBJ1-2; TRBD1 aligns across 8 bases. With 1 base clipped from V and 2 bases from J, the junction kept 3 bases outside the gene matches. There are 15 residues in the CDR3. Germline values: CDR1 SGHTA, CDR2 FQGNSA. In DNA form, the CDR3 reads TGTGCCAGCAGCTTAGTACAGGGGGGAAACTATGGCTACACCTTC. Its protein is CASSLVQGGNYGYTF.

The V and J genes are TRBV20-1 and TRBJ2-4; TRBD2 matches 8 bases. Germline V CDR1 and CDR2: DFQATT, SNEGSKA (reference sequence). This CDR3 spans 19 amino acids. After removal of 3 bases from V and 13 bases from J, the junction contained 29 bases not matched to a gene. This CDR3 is CSARIRRGPGGLAYNEQYF. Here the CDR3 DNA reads TGCAGTGCTAGGATTCGCAGGGGCCCGGGGGGGCTAGCCTACAATGAGCAGTACTTC.

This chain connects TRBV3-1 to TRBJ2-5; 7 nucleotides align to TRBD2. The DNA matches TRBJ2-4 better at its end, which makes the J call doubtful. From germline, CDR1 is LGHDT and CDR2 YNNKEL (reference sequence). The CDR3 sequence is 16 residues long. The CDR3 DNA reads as TGTGCCAGCAGCCGAGTTCCTAGCGGTGACAAAAACATTCAGTACTTC. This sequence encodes CASSRVPSGDKNIQYF.